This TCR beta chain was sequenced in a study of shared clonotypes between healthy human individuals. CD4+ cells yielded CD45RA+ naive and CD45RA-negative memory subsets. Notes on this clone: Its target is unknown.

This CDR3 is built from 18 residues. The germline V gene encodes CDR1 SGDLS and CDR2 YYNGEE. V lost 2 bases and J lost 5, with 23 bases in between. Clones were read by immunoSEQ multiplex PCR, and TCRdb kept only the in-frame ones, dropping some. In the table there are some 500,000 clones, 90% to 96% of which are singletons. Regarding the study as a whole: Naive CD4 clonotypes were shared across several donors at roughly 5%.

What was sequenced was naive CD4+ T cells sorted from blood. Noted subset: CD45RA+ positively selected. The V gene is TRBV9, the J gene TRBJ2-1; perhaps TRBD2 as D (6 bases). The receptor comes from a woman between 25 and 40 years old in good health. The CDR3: CASSVSIIGRRGDNEQFF. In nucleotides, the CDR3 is TGTGCCAGCAGCGTGAGTATCATCGGGAGACGTGGGGACAATGAGCAGTTCTTC.